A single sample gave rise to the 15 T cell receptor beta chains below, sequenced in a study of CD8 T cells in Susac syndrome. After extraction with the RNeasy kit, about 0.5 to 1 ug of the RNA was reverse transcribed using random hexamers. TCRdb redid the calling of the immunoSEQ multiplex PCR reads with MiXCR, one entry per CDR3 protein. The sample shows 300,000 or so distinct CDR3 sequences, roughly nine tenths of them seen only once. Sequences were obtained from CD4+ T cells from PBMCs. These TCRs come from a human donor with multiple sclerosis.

The CDR3 nucleotides read TGTGCCAGCAGTGACCTCGGGGCCCCCAACACCATATATTTT. Its protein product is CASSDLGAPNTIYF. This sequence joins TRBV2 and TRBJ1-3; D is perhaps TRBD1 (5 bases). The CDR3 contains 14 residues. From germline, CDR1 is SNHLY and CDR2 FYNNEI. V dropped 3 bases and J dropped 7 bases, with 13 bases sitting between them.

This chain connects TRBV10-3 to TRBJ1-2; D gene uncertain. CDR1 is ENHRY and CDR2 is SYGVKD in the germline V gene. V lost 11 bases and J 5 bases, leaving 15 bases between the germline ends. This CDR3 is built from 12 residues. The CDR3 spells CACRRVDYGYTF. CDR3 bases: TGTGCCTGTAGGAGAGTGGATTATGGCTACACCTTC.

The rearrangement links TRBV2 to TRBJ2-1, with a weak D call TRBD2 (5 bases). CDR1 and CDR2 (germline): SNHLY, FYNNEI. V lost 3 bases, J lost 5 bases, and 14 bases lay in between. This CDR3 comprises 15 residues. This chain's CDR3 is CASSDVGSTHNEQFF. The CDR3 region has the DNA TGTGCCAGCAGTGATGTAGGGAGTACGCACAATGAGCAGTTCTTC.

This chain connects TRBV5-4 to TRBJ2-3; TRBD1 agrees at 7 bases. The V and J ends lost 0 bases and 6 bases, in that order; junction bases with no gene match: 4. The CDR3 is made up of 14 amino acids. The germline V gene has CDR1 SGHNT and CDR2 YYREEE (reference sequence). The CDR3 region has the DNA TGTGCCAGCAGCTTGGGACAGGGTCGGGATACGCAGTATTTT. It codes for CASSLGQGRDTQYF.

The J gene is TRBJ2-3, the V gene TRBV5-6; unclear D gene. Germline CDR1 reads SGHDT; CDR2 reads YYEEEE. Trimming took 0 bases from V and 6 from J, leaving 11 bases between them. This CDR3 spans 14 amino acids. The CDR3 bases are TGTGCCAGCAGCTTGGACAAGTTATGGGATACGCAGTATTTT. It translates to CASSLDKLWDTQYF.

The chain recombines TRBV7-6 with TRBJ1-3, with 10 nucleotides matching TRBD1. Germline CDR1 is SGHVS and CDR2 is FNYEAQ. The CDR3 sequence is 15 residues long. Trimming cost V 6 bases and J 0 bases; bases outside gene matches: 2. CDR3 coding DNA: TGTGCCAGCAGGGACAGGGGGACCTCTGGAAACACCATATATTTT. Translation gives CASRDRGTSGNTIYF.

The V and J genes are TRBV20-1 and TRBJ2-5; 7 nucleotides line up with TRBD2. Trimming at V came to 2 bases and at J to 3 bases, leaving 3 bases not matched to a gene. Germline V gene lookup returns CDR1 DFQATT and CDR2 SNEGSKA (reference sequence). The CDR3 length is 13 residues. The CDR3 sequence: CSARKAGKETQYF. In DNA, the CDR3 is TGCAGTGCTAGAAAAGCGGGGAAAGAGACCCAGTACTTC.

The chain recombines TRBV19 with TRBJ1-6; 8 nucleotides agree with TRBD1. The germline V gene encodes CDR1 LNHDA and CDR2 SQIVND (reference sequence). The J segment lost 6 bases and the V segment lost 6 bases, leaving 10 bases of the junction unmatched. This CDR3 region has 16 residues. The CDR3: CASRQGAEVGNSPLHF. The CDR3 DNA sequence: TGTGCCAGTAGGCAGGGGGCGGAAGTCGGTAATTCACCCCTCCACTTT.

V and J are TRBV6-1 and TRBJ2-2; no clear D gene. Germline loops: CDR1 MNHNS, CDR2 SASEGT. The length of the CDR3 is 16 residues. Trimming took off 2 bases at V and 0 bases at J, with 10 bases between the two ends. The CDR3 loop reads CASSELWGTNTGELFF. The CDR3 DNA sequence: TGTGCCAGCAGTGAATTGTGGGGTACGAACACCGGGGAGCTGTTTTTT.

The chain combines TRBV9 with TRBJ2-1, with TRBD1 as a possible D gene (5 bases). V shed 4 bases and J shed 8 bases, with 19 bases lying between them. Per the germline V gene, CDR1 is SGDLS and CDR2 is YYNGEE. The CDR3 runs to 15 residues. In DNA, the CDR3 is TGTGCCAGCAGCCCTCAGGGCAGGGTCAACCATGAGCAGTTCTTC. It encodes CASSPQGRVNHEQFF.

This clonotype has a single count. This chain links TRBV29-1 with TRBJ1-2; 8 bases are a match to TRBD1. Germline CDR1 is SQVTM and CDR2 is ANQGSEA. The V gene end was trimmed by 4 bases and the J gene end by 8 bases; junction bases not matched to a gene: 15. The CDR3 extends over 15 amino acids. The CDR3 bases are TGCAGCGTTGCAGAAACCTCTCAGGGGGCGATAGGCTACACCTTC. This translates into CSVAETSQGAIGYTF.

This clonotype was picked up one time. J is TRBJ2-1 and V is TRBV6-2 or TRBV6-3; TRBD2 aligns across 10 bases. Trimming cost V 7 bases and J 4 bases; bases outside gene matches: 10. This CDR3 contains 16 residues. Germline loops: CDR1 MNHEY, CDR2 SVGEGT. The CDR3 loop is CASTRLGLAAYNEQFF. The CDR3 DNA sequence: TGTGCCAGCACCCGTCTAGGACTAGCGGCATACAATGAGCAGTTCTTC.

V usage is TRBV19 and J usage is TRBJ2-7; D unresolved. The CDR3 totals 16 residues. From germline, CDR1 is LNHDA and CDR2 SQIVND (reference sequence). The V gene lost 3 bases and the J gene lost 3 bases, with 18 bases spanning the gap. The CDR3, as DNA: TGTGCCAGTAGTATGGATCCCGGCATAGGCTTCTACGAGCAGTACTTC. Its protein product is CASSMDPGIGFYEQYF.

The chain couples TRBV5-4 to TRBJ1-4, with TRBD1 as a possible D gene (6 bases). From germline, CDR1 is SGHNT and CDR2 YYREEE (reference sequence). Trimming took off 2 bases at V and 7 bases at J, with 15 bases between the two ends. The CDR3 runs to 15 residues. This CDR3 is CASSFGGGGGEKLFF. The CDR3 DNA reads TGTGCCAGCAGCTTCGGTGGAGGAGGGGGTGAAAAACTGTTTTTT.

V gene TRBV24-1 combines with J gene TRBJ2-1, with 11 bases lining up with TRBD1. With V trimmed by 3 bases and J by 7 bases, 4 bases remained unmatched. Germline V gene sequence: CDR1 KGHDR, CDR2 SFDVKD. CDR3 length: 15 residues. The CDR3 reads CATSDPGQGVNEQFF. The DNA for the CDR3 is TGTGCCACCAGTGATCCGGGACAGGGGGTGAATGAGCAGTTCTTC.